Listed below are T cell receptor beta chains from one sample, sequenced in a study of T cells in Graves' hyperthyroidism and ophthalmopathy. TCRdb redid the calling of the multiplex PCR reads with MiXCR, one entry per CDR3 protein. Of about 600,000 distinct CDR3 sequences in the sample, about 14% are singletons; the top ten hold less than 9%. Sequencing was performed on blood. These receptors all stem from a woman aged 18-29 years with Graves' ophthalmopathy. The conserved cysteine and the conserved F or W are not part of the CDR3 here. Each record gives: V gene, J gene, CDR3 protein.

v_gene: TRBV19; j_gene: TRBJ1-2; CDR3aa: ASSTAYWRDIFGYT
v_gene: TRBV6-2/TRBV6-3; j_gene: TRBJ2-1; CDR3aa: ASLSRAAYNEQF
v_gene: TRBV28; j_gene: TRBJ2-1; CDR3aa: ASSSPGAGYNEQF
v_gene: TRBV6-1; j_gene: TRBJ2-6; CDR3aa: ASSDGAGANVLT
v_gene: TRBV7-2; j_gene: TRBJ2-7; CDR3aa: ASSPRGQLSYEQY
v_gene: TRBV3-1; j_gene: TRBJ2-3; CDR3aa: ASSRRQGLSDTQY
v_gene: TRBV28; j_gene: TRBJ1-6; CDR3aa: ASNIPFSGGYSPLH
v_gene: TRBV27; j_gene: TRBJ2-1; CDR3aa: ASSLSGSYNEQF
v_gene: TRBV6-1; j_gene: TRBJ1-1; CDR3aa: ASTGTNTEAF
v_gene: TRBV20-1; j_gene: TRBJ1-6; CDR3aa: SATVSSYNSPLH
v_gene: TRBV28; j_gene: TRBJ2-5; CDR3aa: ASSPPRLAGGSQETQY
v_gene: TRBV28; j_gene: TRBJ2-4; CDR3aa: ASSKSLPLRY
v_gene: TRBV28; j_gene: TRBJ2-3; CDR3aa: ASSPPVASSTDTQY
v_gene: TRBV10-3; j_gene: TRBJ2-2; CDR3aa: AITWGRELF
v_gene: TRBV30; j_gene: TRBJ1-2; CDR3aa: AWSVGHIYGYT
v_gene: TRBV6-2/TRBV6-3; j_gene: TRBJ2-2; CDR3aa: ASSYSGGITTGELF
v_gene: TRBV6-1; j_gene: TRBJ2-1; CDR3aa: ASGAGGNEQF
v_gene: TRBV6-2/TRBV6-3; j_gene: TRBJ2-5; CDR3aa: ASSYLRETQY
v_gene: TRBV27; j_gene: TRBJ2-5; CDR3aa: ASTPQASGRAETQY
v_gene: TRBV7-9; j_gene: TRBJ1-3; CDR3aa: ASSLGVQAHSGNTIY
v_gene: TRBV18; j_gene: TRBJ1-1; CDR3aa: ASSPGWNTEAF
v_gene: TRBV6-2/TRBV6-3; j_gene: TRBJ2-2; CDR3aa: ACHPLRSGGTGELF
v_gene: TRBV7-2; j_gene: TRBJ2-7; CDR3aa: ASSLLDKYYEQY
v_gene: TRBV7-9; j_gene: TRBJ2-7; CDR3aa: ASSLALSYEQY
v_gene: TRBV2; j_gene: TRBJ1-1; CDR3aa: ASSEAVKAIAEAF
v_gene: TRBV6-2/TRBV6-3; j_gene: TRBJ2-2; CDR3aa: ASSSPGGTGVTGELF
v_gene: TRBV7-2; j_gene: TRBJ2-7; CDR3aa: ASSLGGQGRYEQY
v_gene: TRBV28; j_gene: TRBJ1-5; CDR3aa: ATTGQGSQPQH
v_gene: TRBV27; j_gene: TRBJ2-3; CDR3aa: ASSFAGSGRARDTQY
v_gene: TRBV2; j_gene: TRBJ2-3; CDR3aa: ASSERLAGHAVTDTQY
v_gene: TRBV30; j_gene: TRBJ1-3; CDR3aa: AWKGQGNSGNTIY
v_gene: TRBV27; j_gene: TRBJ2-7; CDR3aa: ASSQHVAAYEQY
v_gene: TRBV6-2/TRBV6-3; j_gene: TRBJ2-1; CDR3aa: ASSPQGAYEQF
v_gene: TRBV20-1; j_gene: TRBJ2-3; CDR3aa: SSTPSEYTDTQY
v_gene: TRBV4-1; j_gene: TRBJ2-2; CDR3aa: ASSRWAQEFSGELF
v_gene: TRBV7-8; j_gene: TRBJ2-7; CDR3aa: ASSPHSEGPTSYEQY
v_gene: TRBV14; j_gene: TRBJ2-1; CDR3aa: ASSGPGLAVNEQF
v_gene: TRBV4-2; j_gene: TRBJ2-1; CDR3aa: ASSQGLAGISAYNEQF
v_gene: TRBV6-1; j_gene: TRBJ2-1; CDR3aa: ASSPILAGVVNEQF
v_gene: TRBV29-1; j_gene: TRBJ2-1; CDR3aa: SVTRQGRYNEQF
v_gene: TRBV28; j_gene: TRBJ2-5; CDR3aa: ASHRSGNWETQY
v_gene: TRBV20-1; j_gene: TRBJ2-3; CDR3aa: SAANSGRAGNTQY
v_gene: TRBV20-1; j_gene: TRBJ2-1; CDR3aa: SARTLTSGRVDEQF
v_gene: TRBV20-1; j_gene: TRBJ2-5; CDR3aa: SARVGGSTRETQY